The following is a T cell receptor beta chain sequence with its context. Its antigen remains unidentified. These data are taken from a study of regulatory T cells in long-lasting Graves disease. Study-wide results and caveats: Fewer public clonotypes were shared by new patients (roughly 970) than by persistent patients (roughly 2,500). Only a small sample size was used, which may have cut accuracy.

To make TCR beta libraries, researchers used iRepertoire HTBI primers and Arm-PCR of CDR3 regions. Study processing details: Identified segments across samples numbered 55 to 70 TRBV and about 15 TRBJ. TCRdb independently ran MiXCR on the multiplex PCR reads; one entry per CDR3 protein. Here the V and J calls rest on TCRdb's processing, not on the authors' analysis. The sample includes 400,000 to 500,000 distinct CDR3 sequences, 20% to 25% of them seen just once. Noted time point: persistent/refractory GD, antithyroid drugs over 5 years with positive TRAb. Isolated PBMC RNA provided the starting material for the TCR library. This sequence was found in a female donor with Graves disease. The material was peripheral blood mononuclear cells (PBMCs), obtained when the disease was refractory, from a patient treated with antithyroid drugs.

CDR3 DNA: TGTGCCAGTAGTCGACAGGGAGAGGCGGGAGGGCACGGGGAGCTGTTTTTT. It is translated as CASSRQGEAGGHGELFF. The chain employs TRBV19 and TRBJ2-2, with 9 bases that match TRBD2. CDR3 length: 17 amino acids. The trim removed 5 bases at V and 7 bases at J, leaving 14 bases unmatched. Germline CDR1 and CDR2: LNHDA and SQIVND (reference sequence).